What follows is one T cell receptor (beta chain) and its context. Its antigen is currently unknown. CD4+CD25+CD127- Tregs, CD4+CD25- non-Tregs, CD4 and CD8 cells were sorted. The CDR3 sequence is 15 residues long. J was trimmed by 2 bases and V by 6 bases; bases with no gene match: 5. Germline-derived CDR1 and CDR2 are MRHNA and SNTAGT. Clones were sequenced by immunoSEQ multiplex PCR, and TCRdb holds only the in-frame ones, with some missing. This sample has about 69,000 clones, with roughly nine tenths found just once. The entry originates in a study of Tregs in tolerant kidney transplant recipients. The study's findings and limits: Validation in larger populations is needed because few patients were studied. Some patients' samples used different primers over time, so nucleotide sequences weren't comparable.

This chain joins TRBV6-4 and TRBJ2-3; TRBD1 aligns across 10 bases. The source is a human donor who received a combined kidney and bone marrow transplant. The sequencing here drew on CD4+ T cells from blood, taken before the transplant. This chain's CDR3 is CASSRTGGNTDTQYF. For the CDR3, the DNA is TGTGCCAGCAGCCGGACAGGGGGAAACACAGATACGCAGTATTTT.